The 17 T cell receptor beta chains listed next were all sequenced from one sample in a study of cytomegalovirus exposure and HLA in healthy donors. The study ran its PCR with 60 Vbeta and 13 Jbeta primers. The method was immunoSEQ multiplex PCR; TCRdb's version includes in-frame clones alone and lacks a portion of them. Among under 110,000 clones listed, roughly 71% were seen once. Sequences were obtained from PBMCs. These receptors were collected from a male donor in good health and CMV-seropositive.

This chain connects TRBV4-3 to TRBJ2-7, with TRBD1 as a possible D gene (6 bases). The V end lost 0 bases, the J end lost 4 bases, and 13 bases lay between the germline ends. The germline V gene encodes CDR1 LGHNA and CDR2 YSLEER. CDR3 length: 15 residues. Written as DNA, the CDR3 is TGCGCCAGCAGCCAAGATCAGGGGCCCGGTTACGAGCAGTACTTC. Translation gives CASSQDQGPGYEQYF.

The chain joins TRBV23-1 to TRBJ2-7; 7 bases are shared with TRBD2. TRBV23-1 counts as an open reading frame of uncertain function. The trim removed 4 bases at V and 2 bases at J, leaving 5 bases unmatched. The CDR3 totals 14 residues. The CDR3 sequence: CASSLRERTYEQYF. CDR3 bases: TGCGCCAGCAGTCTGCGGGAGCGGACCTACGAGCAGTACTTC.

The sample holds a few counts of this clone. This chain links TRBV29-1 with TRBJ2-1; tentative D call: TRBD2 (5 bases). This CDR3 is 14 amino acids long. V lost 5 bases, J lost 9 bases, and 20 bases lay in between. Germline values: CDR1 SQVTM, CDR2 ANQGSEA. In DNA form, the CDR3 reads TGCAGCGTTCAACTAGTCTCTCTTTTATTTGAGCAGTTCTTC. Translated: CSVQLVSLLFEQFF.

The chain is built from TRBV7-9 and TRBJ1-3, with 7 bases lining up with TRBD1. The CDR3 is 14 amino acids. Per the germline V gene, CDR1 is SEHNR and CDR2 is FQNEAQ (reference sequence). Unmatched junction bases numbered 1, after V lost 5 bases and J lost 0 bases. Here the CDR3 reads CASSRDSSGNTIYF. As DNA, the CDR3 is TGTGCCAGCAGCCGGGACAGCTCTGGAAACACCATATATTTT.

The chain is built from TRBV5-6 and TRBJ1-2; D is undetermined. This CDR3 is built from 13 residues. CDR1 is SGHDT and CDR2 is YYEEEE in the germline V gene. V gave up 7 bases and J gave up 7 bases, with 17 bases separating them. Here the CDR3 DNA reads TGTGCCAGCTCCCCCGCGTATGTAAGTGGCTACACCTTC. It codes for CASSPAYVSGYTF.

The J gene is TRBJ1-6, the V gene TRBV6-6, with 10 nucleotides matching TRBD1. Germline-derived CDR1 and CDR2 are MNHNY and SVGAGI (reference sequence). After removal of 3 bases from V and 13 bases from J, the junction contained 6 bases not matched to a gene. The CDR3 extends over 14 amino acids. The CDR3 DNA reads TGTGCCAGCAGTTATTCCGGGACAGGGGTTCCCCTCCACTTT. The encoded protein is CASSYSGTGVPLHF.

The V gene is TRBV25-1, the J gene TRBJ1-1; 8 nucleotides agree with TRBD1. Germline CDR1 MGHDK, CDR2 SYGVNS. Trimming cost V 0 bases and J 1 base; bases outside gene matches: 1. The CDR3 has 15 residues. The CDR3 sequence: CASSEYGTGNTEAFF. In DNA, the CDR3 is TGTGCCAGCAGTGAATATGGGACAGGGAACACTGAAGCTTTCTTT.

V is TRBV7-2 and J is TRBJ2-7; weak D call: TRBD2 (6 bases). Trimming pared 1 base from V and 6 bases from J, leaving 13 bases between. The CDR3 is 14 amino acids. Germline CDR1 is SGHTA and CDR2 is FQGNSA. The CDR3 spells CASSLDPARGEQYF. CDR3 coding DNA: TGTGCCAGCAGCTTAGACCCAGCGCGGGGCGAGCAGTACTTC. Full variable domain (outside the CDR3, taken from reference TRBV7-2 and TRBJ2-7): GAGVSQSPSNKVTEKGKDVELRCDPISGHTALYWYRQSLGQGLEFLIYFQGNSAPDKSGLPSDRFSAERTGGSVSTLTIQRTQQEDSAVYLCASSLDPARGEQYFGPGTRLTVT.

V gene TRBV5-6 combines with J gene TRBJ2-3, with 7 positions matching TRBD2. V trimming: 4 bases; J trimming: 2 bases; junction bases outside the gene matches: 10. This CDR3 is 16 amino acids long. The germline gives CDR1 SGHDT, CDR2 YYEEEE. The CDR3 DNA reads TGTGCCAGCAGCGGTTTGGCTAGCGGTCCCACAGATACGCAGTATTTT. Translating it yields CASSGLASGPTDTQYF. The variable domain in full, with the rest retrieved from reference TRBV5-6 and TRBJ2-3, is DAGVTQSPTHLIKTRGQQVTLRCSPKSGHDTVSWYQQALGQGPQFIFQYYEEEERQRGNFPDRFSGHQFPNYSSELNVNALLLGDSALYLCASSGLASGPTDTQYFGPGTRLTVL.

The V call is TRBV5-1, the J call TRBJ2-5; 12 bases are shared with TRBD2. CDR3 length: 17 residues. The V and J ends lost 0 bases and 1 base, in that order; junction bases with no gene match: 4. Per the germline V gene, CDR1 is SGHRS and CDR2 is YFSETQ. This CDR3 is CASSLATLAGGQETQYF. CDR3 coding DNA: TGCGCCAGCAGCTTGGCCACACTAGCGGGGGGCCAAGAGACCCAGTACTTC.

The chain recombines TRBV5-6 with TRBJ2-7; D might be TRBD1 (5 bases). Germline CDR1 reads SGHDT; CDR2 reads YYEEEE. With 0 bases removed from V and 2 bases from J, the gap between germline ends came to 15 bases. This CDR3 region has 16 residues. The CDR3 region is CASSLELGQVPYEQYF. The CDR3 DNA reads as TGTGCCAGCAGCTTGGAGTTGGGGCAGGTCCCCTACGAGCAGTACTTC.

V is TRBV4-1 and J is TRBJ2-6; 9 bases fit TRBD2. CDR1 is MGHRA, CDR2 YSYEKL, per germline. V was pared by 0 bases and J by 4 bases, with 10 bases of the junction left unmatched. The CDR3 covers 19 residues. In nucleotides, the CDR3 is TGCGCCAGCAGCCAAGATCCAGCGGGAGGACCCCCGGGGGCCAACGTCCTGACTTTC. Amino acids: CASSQDPAGGPPGANVLTF.

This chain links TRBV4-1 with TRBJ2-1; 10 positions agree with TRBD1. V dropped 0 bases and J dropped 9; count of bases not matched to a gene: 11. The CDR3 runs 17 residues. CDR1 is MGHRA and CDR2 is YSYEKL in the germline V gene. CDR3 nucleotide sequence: TGCGCCAGCAGCCAAGATTTGTCGGGGACAGGGGTACCTGAGCAGTTCTTC. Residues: CASSQDLSGTGVPEQFF.

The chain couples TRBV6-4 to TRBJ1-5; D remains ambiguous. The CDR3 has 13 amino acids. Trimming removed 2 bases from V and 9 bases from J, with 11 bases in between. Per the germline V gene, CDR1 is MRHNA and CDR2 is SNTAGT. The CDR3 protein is CASSDLATGPQHF. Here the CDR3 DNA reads TGTGCCAGCAGTGACCTCGCTACGGGGCCCCAGCATTTT.

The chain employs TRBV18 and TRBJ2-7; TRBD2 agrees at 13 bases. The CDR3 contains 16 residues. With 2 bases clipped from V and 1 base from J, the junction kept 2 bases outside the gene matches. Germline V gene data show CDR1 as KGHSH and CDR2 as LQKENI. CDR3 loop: CASSPAGLAGSYEQYF. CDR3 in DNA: TGTGCCAGCTCACCAGCGGGACTAGCGGGGTCCTACGAGCAGTACTTC.

The CDR3 loop reads CASSFRNEKLFF. The CDR3 nucleotides read TGTGCCAGCAGTTTCAGGAATGAAAAACTGTTTTTT. V usage is TRBV28 and J usage is TRBJ1-4; D remains ambiguous. The CDR3 totals 12 residues. Looked up from germline, CDR1 is MDHEN and CDR2 is SYDVKM. The V gene lost 3 bases and the J gene lost 5 bases, with 4 bases spanning the gap.

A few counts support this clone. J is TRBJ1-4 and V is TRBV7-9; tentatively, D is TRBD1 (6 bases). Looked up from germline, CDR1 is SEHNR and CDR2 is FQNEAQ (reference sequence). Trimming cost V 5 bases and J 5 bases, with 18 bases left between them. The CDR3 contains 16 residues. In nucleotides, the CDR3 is TGTGCCAGCAGCGGTATCAAGACAGGCCTGAATGAAAAACTGTTTTTT. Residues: CASSGIKTGLNEKLFF.